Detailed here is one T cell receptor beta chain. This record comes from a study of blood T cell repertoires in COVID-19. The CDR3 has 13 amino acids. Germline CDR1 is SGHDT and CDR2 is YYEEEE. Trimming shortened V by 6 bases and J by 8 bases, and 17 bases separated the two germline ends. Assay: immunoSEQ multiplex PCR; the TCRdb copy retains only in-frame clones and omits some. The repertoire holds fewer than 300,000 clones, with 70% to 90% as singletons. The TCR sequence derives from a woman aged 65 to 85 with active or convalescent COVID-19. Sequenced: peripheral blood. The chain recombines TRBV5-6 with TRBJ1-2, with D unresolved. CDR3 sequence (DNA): TGTGCCAGCACCGACCTGCGGGGAAGGGGCTACACCTTC. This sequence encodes CASTDLRGRGYTF. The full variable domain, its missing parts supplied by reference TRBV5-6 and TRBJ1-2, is DAGVTQSPTHLIKTRGQQVTLRCSPKSGHDTVSWYQQALGQGPQFIFQYYEEEERQRGNFPDRFSGHQFPNYSSELNVNALLLGDSALYLCASTDLRGRGYTFGSGTRLTVV.